This T cell receptor (beta chain) was observed in a study of T cell responses to AZD1222 COVID-19 vaccine. Study details: The study pooled second doses at about 4 or about 12 weeks. Study results and limitations: It should be noted that donors were predominantly white British and more often female, and clonal diversity was possibly underestimated. Seropositive at baseline were only a handful of AZD1222 recipients.

This clone was observed once. Its antigen is unidentified. Sequencing used immunoSEQ multiplex PCR; TCRdb keeps in-frame clones, though not all of them. This sample has some 97,000 clones; roughly 89% occur once, and the top ten carry about 16%. CDR1 LNHDA and CDR2 SQIVND come from the germline V gene (reference sequence). V shed 4 bases and J shed 5 bases, with 5 bases lying between them. The CDR3 is 11 residues long. The chain uses TRBV19 and TRBJ1-2; no firm D call. The receptor's source is an adult in good health. The material was peripheral blood, obtained on day 0 of AZD1222 vaccination. The CDR3: CASSTWYGYTF. In DNA form, the CDR3 reads TGTGCCAGTAGTACCTGGTATGGCTACACCTTC.